Detailed here is one T cell receptor beta chain. As yet, its antigen is unknown. These data are taken from a study of blood T cells in healthy people across ages. For the second PCR, which ran for about 6 to 11 cycles, a sample-barcoded 5' primer and a J-beta primer mix were used. Each cDNA molecule, via a template-switch adaptor with 12 random nucleotides, was tagged. TCRdb reanalysed the 5' RACE reads using MiXCR and keeps one entry per CDR3 protein. The sample has 700,000 to 900,000 distinct CDR3 sequences, approximately 55% seen once. Germline V gene data show CDR1 as DFQATT and CDR2 as SNEGSKA (reference sequence). The V segment lost 3 bases and the J segment 4 bases; nucleotides outside the gene matches: 5. The CDR3 consists of 16 residues. Study-wide results and caveats: Estimates of diversity drawn from one million T cells were considered underestimates. Diversity of TCR beta per million T cells declined in a roughly linear way with age.

The TCR sequence derives from a man aged 80 or over in good health. The chain carries TRBV20-1 and TRBJ2-6; 11 nucleotides match TRBD1. Sequencing used blood. The CDR3 spells CSASGQGAAGANVLTF. As DNA, the CDR3 is TGCAGTGCTAGTGGACAGGGGGCGGCCGGGGCCAACGTCCTGACTTTC.